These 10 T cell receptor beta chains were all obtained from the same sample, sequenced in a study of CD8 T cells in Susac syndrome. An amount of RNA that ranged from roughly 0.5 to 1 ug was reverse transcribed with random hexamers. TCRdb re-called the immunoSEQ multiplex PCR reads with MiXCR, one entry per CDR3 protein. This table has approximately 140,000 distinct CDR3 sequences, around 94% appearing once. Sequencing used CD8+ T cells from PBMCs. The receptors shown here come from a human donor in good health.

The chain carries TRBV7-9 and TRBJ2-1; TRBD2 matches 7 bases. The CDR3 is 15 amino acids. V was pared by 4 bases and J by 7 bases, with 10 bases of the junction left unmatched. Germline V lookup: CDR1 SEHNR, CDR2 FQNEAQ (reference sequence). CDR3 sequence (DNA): TGTGCCAGCAGCTCTGAGCTGGGAGGGGTAAATGAGCAGTTCTTC. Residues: CASSSELGGVNEQFF.

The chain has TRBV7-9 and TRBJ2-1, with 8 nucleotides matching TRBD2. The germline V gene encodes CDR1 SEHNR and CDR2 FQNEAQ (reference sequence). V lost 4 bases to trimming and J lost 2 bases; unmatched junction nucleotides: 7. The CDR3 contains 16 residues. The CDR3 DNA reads TGTGCCAGCAGCTCAACTAGCGGAAGCGCCTACAATGAGCAGTTCTTC. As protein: CASSSTSGSAYNEQFF.

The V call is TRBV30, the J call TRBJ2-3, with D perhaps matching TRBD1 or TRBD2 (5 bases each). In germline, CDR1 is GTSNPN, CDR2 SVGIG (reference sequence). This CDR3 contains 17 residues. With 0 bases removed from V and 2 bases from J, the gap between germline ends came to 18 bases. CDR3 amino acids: CAWSVTSAGTDTDTQYF. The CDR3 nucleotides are TGTGCCTGGAGTGTAACGTCGGCAGGGACGGACACAGATACGCAGTATTTT.

The DNA of the CDR3 is TGTGCCAGCAGCCACGGTTTGCGGGAGAAGGGAGATACGCAGTATTTT. Amino acids: CASSHGLREKGDTQYF. The chain links TRBV3-1 to TRBJ2-3, with 7 bases lining up with TRBD2. Germline CDR1 LGHDT, CDR2 YNNKEL (reference sequence). V lost 3 bases, J lost 5 bases, and 11 bases stayed unmatched. The CDR3 is 16 amino acids.

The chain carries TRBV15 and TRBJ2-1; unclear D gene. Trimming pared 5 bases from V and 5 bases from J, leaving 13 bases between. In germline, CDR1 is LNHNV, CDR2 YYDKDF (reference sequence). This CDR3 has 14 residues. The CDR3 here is CATSPAPLDNEQFF. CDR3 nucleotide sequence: TGTGCCACCAGCCCTGCCCCCCTCGACAATGAGCAGTTCTTC.

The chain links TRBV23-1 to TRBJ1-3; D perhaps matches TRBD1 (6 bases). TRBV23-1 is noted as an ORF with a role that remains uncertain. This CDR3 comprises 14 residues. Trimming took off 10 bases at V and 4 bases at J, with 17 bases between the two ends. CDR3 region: CAIDCRGSGNTIYF. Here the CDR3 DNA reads TGCGCCATCGATTGCAGGGGTTCAGGAAACACCATATATTTT.

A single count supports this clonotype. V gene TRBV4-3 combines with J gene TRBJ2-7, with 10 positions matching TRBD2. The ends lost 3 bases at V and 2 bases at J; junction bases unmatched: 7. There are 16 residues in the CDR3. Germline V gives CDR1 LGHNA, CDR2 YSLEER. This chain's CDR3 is CASSQAGTSVTYEQYF. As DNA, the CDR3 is TGCGCCAGCAGCCAGGCCGGGACTAGCGTAACCTACGAGCAGTACTTC.

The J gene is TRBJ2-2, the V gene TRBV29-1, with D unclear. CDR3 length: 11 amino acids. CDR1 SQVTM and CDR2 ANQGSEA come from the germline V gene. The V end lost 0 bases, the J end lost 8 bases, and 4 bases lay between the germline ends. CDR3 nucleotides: TGCAGCGTTGAAGAGCTAGGGGAGCTGTTTTTT. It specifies CSVEELGELFF.

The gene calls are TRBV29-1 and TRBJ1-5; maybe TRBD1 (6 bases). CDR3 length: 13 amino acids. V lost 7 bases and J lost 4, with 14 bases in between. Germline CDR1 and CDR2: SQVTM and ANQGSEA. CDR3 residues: CSGYRRGNQPQHF. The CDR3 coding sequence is TGCAGCGGCTACCGAAGGGGGAATCAGCCCCAGCATTTT.

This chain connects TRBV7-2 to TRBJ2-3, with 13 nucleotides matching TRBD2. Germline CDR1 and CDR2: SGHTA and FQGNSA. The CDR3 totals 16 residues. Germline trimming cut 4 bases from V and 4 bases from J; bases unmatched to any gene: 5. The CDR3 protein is CASSSGLAGSPDTQYF. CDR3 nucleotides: TGTGCCAGCAGCTCGGGACTAGCGGGATCACCAGATACGCAGTATTTT.